Each of the 16 T cell receptor beta chains below was sequenced from the same sample in a study of cytomegalovirus exposure and HLA in healthy donors. The table came from immunoSEQ multiplex PCR; TCRdb's copy has only in-frame clones and leaves some out. This sample has about 130,000 clones; 89% occur once, and the top ten carry about 10%. Sequenced input: PBMCs. Receptors were obtained from a woman younger than 35 in good health and CMV-seropositive.

The chain uses TRBV27 and TRBJ2-7; no reliable D call. Between the trimmed V and J ends, which lost 4 bases and 2 bases, there was a span of 6 bases. The CDR3 consists of 12 residues. Germline CDR1 reads MNHEY; CDR2 reads SMNVEV (reference sequence). Here the CDR3 DNA reads TGTGCCAGCAGTTCTACCCCCTACGAGCAGTACTTC. It encodes CASSSTPYEQYF.

The rearrangement links TRBV7-8 to TRBJ1-1, with D hard to call. V lost 1 base to trimming and J lost 8 bases, with 11 bases between them. The germline V gene has CDR1 SGHVS and CDR2 FQNEAQ. The CDR3 is 13 amino acids. For the CDR3, the DNA is TGTGCCAGCAGCTTAGGGGGAACGGGAGAAGCTTTCTTT. As protein: CASSLGGTGEAFF.

The chain employs TRBV30 and TRBJ1-1; D not certain. The germline gives CDR1 GTSNPN, CDR2 SVGIG (reference sequence). The CDR3 extends over 11 amino acids. Deletions cut 5 bases from V and 3 bases from J, with 7 bases between. CDR3 protein: CAWSLDTEAFF. CDR3 bases: TGTGCCTGGTCCTTAGACACTGAAGCTTTCTTT. Combining the CDR3 with reference TRBV30 and TRBJ1-1 gives the whole variable domain SQTIHQWPATLVQPVGSPLSLECTVEGTSNPNLYWYRQAAGRGLQLLFYSVGIGQISSEVPQNLSASRPQDRQFILSSKKLLLSDSGFYLCAWSLDTEAFFGQGTRLTVV.

The V and J genes are TRBV19 and TRBJ2-7, with D possibly matching TRBD1 (5 bases). The V end lost 6 bases, the J end lost 3 bases, and 18 bases lay between the germline ends. CDR3 length equals 15 residues. Per germline, CDR1 LNHDA and CDR2 SQIVND (reference sequence). This chain's CDR3 is CASSTIDSADYEQYF. DNA for the CDR3: TGTGCCAGTAGCACTATAGACAGCGCTGACTACGAGCAGTACTTC.

The V gene is TRBV6-6, the J gene TRBJ1-1; D might be TRBD1 (5 bases). There are 15 residues in the CDR3. Looked up from germline, CDR1 is MNHNY and CDR2 is SVGAGI (reference sequence). The ends were cut back, 6 bases at V and 1 base at J, with 15 bases in the middle. DNA for the CDR3: TGTGCCAGCAGAGTTCACCATGGACAGAACACTGAAGCTTTCTTT. Its translation is CASRVHHGQNTEAFF.

V is TRBV6-5 and J is TRBJ1-2, with 9 bases aligning to TRBD1. The CDR3 runs 14 residues. Trimming took 5 bases from V and 5 from J; bases not matched to a gene: 6. Germline lookup yields CDR1 MNHEY and CDR2 SVGAGI. CDR3 coding DNA: TGTGCCAGCAGTAGGACAGGGGATAGGTATGGCTACACCTTC. It translates to CASSRTGDRYGYTF.

The V and J genes are TRBV18 and TRBJ1-1; 7 nucleotides align to TRBD1. The CDR3 consists of 15 residues. V gave up 4 bases and J gave up 0 bases; unmatched junction bases: 5. Germline CDR1 KGHSH, CDR2 LQKENI. The CDR3 bases are TGTGCCAGCTCACTATCGGGACAGCTGAACACTGAAGCTTTCTTT. This sequence encodes CASSLSGQLNTEAFF.

In its sample, this clone was seen once. The chain is built from TRBV29-1 and TRBJ2-5, with 8 positions matching TRBD1. Germline-derived CDR1 and CDR2 are SQVTM and ANQGSEA. Unmatched junction bases numbered 0, after V lost 7 bases and J lost 2 bases. The CDR3 totals 11 residues. The CDR3 reads CSGQGQETQYF. For the CDR3, the DNA is TGCAGCGGACAGGGGCAAGAGACCCAGTACTTC.

This clone has more than one count but fewer than ten. The J gene is TRBJ1-2, the V gene TRBV9; 7 bases match TRBD1. The CDR3 runs 15 residues. J was trimmed by 4 bases and V by 4 bases; bases with no gene match: 10. Per germline, CDR1 SGDLS and CDR2 YYNGEE. CDR3 loop: CASSRLTGSAYGYTF. CDR3 nucleotides: TGTGCCAGCAGCCGACTGACAGGGTCGGCCTATGGCTACACCTTC.

This clone was counted only a few times. The sample has other DNA sequences that encode this CDR3 too. The genes are TRBV27 and TRBJ2-1; D is undetermined. This CDR3 has 13 amino acids. Trimming stripped 5 bases from V and 0 bases from J, with 5 bases between. Germline V gene data show CDR1 as MNHEY and CDR2 as SMNVEV (reference sequence). This CDR3 is CASSLSSYNEQFF. The CDR3 DNA is TGTGCCAGCAGTCTCAGCTCCTACAATGAGCAGTTCTTC.

The chain is built from TRBV6-5 and TRBJ2-5, with D possibly TRBD1 on 6 matching bases. Germline V gene data show CDR1 as MNHEY and CDR2 as SVGAGI. The CDR3 is 15 amino acids. V lost 2 bases and J 4 bases, leaving 14 bases between the germline ends. The CDR3 here is CASSYGQGLAETQYF. The CDR3 DNA is TGTGCCAGCAGTTACGGGCAGGGGCTGGCAGAGACCCAGTACTTC.

This sequence joins TRBV29-1 and TRBJ1-2, with D unresolved. The CDR3 consists of 12 residues. With 6 bases removed from V and 8 bases from J, the gap between germline ends came to 16 bases. Per the germline V gene, CDR1 is SQVTM and CDR2 is ANQGSEA. The CDR3 protein is CSVDRHSRGYTF. The CDR3 nucleotides read TGCAGCGTGGATAGGCACAGCCGCGGCTACACCTTC.

CDR3 residues: CASSEAQASTDTQYF. CDR3 nucleotides: TGTGCCAGCAGTGAGGCTCAGGCTAGCACAGATACGCAGTATTTT. The V and J genes are TRBV2 and TRBJ2-3; D not resolved. The CDR3 length is 15 residues. The V and J ends lost 3 bases and 0 bases respectively, with 10 bases between them. In germline, CDR1 is SNHLY, CDR2 FYNNEI.

The chain uses TRBV11-2 and TRBJ1-1; D ambiguous. V shed 5 bases and J shed 0 bases, with 7 bases lying between them. CDR1 and CDR2 (germline): SGHAT, FQNNGV. This CDR3 is built from 13 residues. The DNA of the CDR3 is TGTGCCAGCAGCCCGAGAATGAACACTGAAGCTTTCTTT. It encodes CASSPRMNTEAFF. The variable domain in full, completed from reference TRBV11-2 and TRBJ1-1, reads EAGVAQSPRYKIIEKRQSVAFWCNPISGHATLYWYQQILGQGPKLLIQFQNNGVVDDSQLPKDRFSAERLKGVDSTLKIQPAKLEDSAVYLCASSPRMNTEAFFGQGTRLTVV.

This clone was recorded a few times. The chain recombines TRBV28 with TRBJ1-6; a weak D match, TRBD1 (5 bases). Trimming left V 10 bases short and J 8 bases short, with 15 bases between. Looked up from germline, CDR1 is MDHEN and CDR2 is SYDVKM. CDR3 length equals 13 residues. For the CDR3, the DNA is TGTGCCACCCTCTTGGGGCCAGATTCACCCCTCCACTTT. It specifies CATLLGPDSPLHF.

The chain is built from TRBV19 and TRBJ1-1, with 7 nucleotides matching TRBD1. J was trimmed by 0 bases and V by 5 bases; bases with no gene match: 3. The CDR3 covers 14 residues. Germline lookup yields CDR1 LNHDA and CDR2 SQIVND (reference sequence). CDR3 DNA: TGTGCCAGTAGTTTGGGACAGATGAACACTGAAGCTTTCTTT. Translation gives CASSLGQMNTEAFF.